A single TCR beta chain is shown here with its context. The junction departs from germline at one end; a sequencing error may be responsible. This sample stems from a study of tumor-infiltrating lymphocytes in primary liver carcinoma. Germline DNA was also extracted, with blood RNA taken from unsorted whole blood. Chronic HBV infection, untreated so far, was present in the patients. With a constant-region primer, TCR beta cDNA was made from around 530 ng of total RNA. Researchers made the TCR beta libraries by running three nested multiplex PCR rounds with slightly modified ARM-PCR. Researchers ran the first two PCR rounds for roughly 11 cycles each with TRBV1-TRBV30 forward primers and a C-beta reverse primer. In TCRdb, the multiplex PCR reads were re-called with MiXCR into one record per CDR3 protein. The sample shows 320,000 or so distinct CDR3 sequences, about 62% of them seen only once. Germline assignment: CDR1 MNHEY and CDR2 SVGAGI. There are 14 residues in the CDR3.

The chain joins TRBV6-5 to TRBJ1-5; weak D call: TRBD1 (6 bases). The source of this sequence is a man in his forties with primary liver carcinoma and hepatitis B virus infection. The material sequenced was peripheral blood. The CDR3 reads CASSPRGRNQSQLF. The CDR3, as DNA: TGTGCCAGCAGCCCCCGGGGGCGCAATCAGTCCCAGCTTTTT.